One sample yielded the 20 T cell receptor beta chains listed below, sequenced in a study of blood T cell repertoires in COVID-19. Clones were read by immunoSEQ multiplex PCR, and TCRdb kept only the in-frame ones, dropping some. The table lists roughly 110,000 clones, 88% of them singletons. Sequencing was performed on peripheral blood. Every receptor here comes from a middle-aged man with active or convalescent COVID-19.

The CDR3: CASRKLAGGYNEQFF. DNA for the CDR3: TGTGCCAGCAGGAAGCTAGCGGGAGGCTACAATGAGCAGTTCTTC. The chain joins TRBV2 to TRBJ2-1; TRBD2 matches at 11 bases. This CDR3 region has 15 residues. V shed 6 bases, J shed 3 bases, and the junction held 4 bases outside the gene matches. Germline CDR1 and CDR2: SNHLY and FYNNEI.

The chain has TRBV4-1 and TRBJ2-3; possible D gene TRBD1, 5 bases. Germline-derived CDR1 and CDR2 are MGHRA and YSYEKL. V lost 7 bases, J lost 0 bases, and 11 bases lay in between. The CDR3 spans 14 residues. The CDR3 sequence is CASTRSGSTDTQYF. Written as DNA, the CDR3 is TGCGCCAGCACTCGCTCAGGGAGCACAGATACGCAGTATTTT.

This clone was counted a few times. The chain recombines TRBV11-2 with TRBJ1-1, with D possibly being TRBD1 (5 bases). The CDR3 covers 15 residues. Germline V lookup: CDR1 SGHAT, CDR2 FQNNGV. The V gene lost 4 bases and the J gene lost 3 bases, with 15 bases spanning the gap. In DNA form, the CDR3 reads TGTGCCAGCAGCTCCTCGGGGGTCCGAGACACTGAAGCTTTCTTT. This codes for CASSSSGVRDTEAFF. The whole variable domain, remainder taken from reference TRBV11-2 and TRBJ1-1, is EAGVAQSPRYKIIEKRQSVAFWCNPISGHATLYWYQQILGQGPKLLIQFQNNGVVDDSQLPKDRFSAERLKGVDSTLKIQPAKLEDSAVYLCASSSSGVRDTEAFFGQGTRLTVV.

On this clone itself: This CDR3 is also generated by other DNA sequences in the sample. CDR3 sequence: CASRRLAGAYEQYF. The DNA of the CDR3 is TGTGCCAGCAGACGACTAGCGGGAGCTTACGAGCAGTACTTC. This chain connects TRBV6-6 to TRBJ2-7; 12 bases align to TRBD2. Unmatched junction bases numbered 4, after V lost 6 bases and J lost 4 bases. Germline V gene lookup returns CDR1 MNHNY and CDR2 SVGAGI (reference sequence). The CDR3 is made up of 14 amino acids.

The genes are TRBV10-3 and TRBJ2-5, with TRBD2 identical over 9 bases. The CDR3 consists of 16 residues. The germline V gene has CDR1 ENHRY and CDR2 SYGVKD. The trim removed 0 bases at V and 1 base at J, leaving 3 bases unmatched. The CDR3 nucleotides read TGTGCCATCAGTGAGTCTTCGACTAGCGGCCAAGAGACCCAGTACTTC. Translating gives CAISESSTSGQETQYF.

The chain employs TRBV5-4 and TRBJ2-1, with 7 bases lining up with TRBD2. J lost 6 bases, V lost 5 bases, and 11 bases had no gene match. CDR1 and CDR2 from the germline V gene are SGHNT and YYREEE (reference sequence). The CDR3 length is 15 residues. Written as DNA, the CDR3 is TGTGCCAGCAGTCCCGGGACTATTAGGCTCAATGAGCAGTTCTTC. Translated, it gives CASSPGTIRLNEQFF.

The CDR3 reads CASSLGPGSPNQPQHF. The DNA for the CDR3 is TGTGCCAGCAGCTTAGGGCCTGGGAGCCCCAATCAGCCCCAGCATTTT. The chain is built from TRBV13 and TRBJ1-5; D gene ambiguous. V lost 0 bases, J lost 3 bases, and 12 bases lay in between. CDR1 PRHDT and CDR2 FYEKMQ come from the germline V gene (reference sequence). The CDR3 contains 16 residues.

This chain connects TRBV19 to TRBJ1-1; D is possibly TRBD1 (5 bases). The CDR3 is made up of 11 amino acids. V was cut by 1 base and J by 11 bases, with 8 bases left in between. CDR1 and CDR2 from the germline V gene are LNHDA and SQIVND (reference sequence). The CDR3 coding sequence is TGTGCCAGTAGTATAGTCAGGGTGGCTTTCTTT. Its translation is CASSIVRVAFF.

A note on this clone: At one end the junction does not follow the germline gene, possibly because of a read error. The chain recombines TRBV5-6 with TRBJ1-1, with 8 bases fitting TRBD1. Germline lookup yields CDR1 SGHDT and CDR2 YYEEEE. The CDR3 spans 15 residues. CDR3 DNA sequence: TGTGCCTGCAGCAATCAGGGGGCGATGAACACTGAAGCTTTCTTT. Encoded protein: CACSNQGAMNTEAFF.

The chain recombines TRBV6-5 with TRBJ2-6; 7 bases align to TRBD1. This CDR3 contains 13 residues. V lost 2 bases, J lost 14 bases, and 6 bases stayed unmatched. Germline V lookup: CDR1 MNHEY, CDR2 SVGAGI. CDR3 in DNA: TGTGCCAGCAGTTACCAGGGGGACCTTCTCCTGACTTTC. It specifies CASSYQGDLLLTF.

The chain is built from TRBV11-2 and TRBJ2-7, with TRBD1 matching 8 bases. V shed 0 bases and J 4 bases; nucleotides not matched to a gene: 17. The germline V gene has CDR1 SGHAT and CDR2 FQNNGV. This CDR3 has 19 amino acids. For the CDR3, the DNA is TGTGCCAGCAGCTTAGATGGCGGCAGGGGGCTTTTTGGTATGTACGAGCAGTACTTC. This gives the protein CASSLDGGRGLFGMYEQYF.

In nucleotides, the CDR3 is TGTGCCATCAGACAGGATCCTAACTATGGCTACACCTTC. Protein sequence: CAIRQDPNYGYTF. This sequence joins TRBV10-3 and TRBJ1-2, with D perhaps TRBD1 (5 bases). V was trimmed by 6 bases and J by 0 bases, leaving 8 bases between them. Germline-derived CDR1 and CDR2 are ENHRY and SYGVKD. There are 13 residues in the CDR3.

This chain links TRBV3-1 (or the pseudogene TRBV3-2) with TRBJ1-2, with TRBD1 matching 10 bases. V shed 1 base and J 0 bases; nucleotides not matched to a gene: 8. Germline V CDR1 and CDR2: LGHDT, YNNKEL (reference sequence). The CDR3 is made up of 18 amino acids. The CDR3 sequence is CASSQVFDRGRSNYGYTF. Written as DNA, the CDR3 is TGTGCCAGCAGCCAAGTCTTCGACAGGGGGCGATCTAACTATGGCTACACCTTC.

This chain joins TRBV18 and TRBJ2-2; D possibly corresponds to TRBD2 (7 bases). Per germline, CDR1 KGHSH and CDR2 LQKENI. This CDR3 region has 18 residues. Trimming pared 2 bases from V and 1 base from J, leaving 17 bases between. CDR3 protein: CASSPTPGGARNTGELFF. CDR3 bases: TGTGCCAGCTCACCAACTCCTGGGGGGGCGCGGAACACCGGGGAGCTGTTTTTT. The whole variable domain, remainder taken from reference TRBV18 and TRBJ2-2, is NAGVMQNPRHLVRRRGQEARLRCSPMKGHSHVYWYRQLPEEGLKFMVYLQKENIIDESGMPKERFSAEFPKEGPSILRIQQVVRGDSAAYFCASSPTPGGARNTGELFFGEGSRLTVL.

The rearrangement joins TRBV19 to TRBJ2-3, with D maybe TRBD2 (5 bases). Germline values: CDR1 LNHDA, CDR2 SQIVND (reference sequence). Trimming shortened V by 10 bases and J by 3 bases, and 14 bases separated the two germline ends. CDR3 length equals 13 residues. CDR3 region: CATRRGWTDTQYF. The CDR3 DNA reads TGTGCCACGAGACGGGGTTGGACAGATACGCAGTATTTT. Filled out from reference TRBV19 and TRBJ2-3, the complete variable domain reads DGGITQSPKYLFRKEGQNVTLSCEQNLNHDAMYWYRQDPGQGLRLIYYSQIVNDFQKGDIAEGYSVSREKKESFPLTVTSAQKNPTAFYLCATRRGWTDTQYFGPGTRLTVL.

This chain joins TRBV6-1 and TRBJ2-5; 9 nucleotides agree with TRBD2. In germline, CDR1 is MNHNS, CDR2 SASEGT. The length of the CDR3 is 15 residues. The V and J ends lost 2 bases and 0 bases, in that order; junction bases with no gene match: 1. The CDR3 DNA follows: TGTGCCAGCAGTGAATCTAGCGGGAACCAAGAGACCCAGTACTTC. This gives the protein CASSESSGNQETQYF.

The CDR3 region has the DNA TGTGCCAGCAGTCCCCTCTACGAGCAGTACTTC. Its protein is CASSPLYEQYF. The rearrangement uses TRBV2 and TRBJ2-7; no definite D call. V was pared by 5 bases and J by 3 bases, with 5 bases between. CDR3 length: 11 amino acids. Germline CDR1 SNHLY, CDR2 FYNNEI.

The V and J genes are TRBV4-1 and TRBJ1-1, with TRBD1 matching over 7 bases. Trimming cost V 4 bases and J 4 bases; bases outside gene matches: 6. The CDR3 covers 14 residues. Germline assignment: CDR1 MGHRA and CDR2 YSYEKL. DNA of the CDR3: TGCGCCAGCAGCCTGGACAGGTTTATCACTGAAGCTTTCTTT. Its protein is CASSLDRFITEAFF.

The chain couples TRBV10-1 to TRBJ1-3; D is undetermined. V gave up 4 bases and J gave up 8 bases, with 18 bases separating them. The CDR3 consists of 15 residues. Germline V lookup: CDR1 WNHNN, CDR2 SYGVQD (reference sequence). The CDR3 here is CASSGPGSSPDTIYF. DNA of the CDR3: TGCGCCAGCAGTGGGCCGGGTTCCTCGCCGGACACCATATATTTT.

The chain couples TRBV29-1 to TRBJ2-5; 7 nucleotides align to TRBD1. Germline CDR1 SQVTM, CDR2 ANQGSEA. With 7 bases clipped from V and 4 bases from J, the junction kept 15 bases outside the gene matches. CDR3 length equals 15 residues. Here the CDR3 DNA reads TGCAGCGCCACCGGGACAGATCGTCAGGGAGAGACCCAGTACTTC. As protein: CSATGTDRQGETQYF.